The present T cell receptor (beta chain) was sequenced within a study of post-analysis software for immune sequencing data. The study, taken as a whole, reports: Clustering by F measure revealed strong co-clustering among samples prepared together in one batch. Normalized Chao1 diversity in multiple sclerosis patients fell significantly below that of controls. Several TRBV segments (TRBV5-6, TRBV5-1 and TRBV20-1 among them) occurred more frequently in patients than in controls.

Trimming at V came to 6 bases and at J to 8 bases, leaving 12 bases not matched to a gene. This CDR3 region has 15 residues. Unique-molecular-identifier-tagged TCR beta cDNA libraries were used. From around 0.96 to 9.9 million T cells, hundreds of thousands of cDNA molecules were obtained. TCRdb re-called the PCR reads with MiXCR, one entry per CDR3 protein. The sample has roughly 700,000 distinct CDR3 sequences, 25% to 30% seen once. About this clonotype itself: Its antigen is not identified.

Sequencing was carried out using blood. This TCR was recovered from a girl under 18 with multiple sclerosis. The gene calls are TRBV12-3 or TRBV12-4 and TRBJ1-2; 10 nucleotides agree with TRBD1. The CDR3, as DNA: TGTGCCAGCAGCCGAAGGCAACGGACAGGGGGAGGCTACACCTTC. This gives the protein CASSRRQRTGGGYTF.